Listed here are 15 T cell receptor beta chains from one sample, sequenced in a study of CD8 T cells in ankylosing spondylitis (dated by TCRdb to 2015 to 2018). The receptor library was made with 5' RACE. The data were produced on an Illumina HiSeq 2500. TCRdb's own reprocessing of the public reads used fastp at Q25 and MiXCR and kept productive beta chains. Each entry is one CDR3 protein sequence, shown with its most common DNA and genes. The sample data list 200,000 to 300,000 distinct CDR3 sequences, and about 11% of these were observed just once. The biggest ten clones account for less than 3% of the sample. Specimen: blood, either unsorted or a sorted T cell fraction (not recorded which). The receptors come from a male donor with ankylosing spondylitis or in good health (not recorded which).

In this sample, this clonotype turned up many times. The V call is TRBV5-1, the J call TRBJ2-3; 8 nucleotides line up with TRBD2. Trimming removed 8 bases from V and 0 bases from J; junction bases left unmatched: 5. This CDR3 contains 14 residues. Looked up from germline, CDR1 is SGHRS and CDR2 is YFSETQ. CDR3 DNA sequence: TGCGCCAGTCGGGAGGGACCGAGCACAGATACGCAGTATTTT. It is translated as CASREGPSTDTQYF.

V usage is TRBV12-3 or TRBV12-4 and J usage is TRBJ2-7, with D possibly TRBD2 on 6 matching bases. The CDR3 covers 15 residues. V gave up 4 bases and J gave up 2 bases, with 15 bases separating them. The CDR3 DNA is TGTGCCAGCAGTTGGGGGAGGTTAGCCGCCTACGAGCAGTACTTC. It is translated as CASSWGRLAAYEQYF.

This clonotype was seen repeatedly, ten times or more. This chain uses TRBV7-2 with TRBJ2-5; no definite D call. CDR3 length equals 12 residues. Trimming took off 2 bases at V and 6 bases at J, with 7 bases between the two ends. Germline CDR1 is SGHTA and CDR2 is FQGNSA. CDR3 loop: CASSLLSKTQYF. The CDR3 DNA reads as TGTGCCAGCAGCTTACTCAGTAAGACCCAGTACTTC.

This clonotype has at least ten counts. The chain employs TRBV5-1 and TRBJ1-2; tentatively, D is TRBD1 (6 bases). CDR1 and CDR2 (germline): SGHRS, YFSETQ. The CDR3 runs to 15 residues. Trimming cost V 0 bases and J 6 bases, with 15 bases left between them. The CDR3 spells CASSLDGRGVNGYTF. CDR3 DNA sequence: TGCGCCAGCAGCTTGGATGGCAGGGGTGTCAATGGCTACACCTTC.

This clonotype was seen a few times. The V call is TRBV9, the J call TRBJ2-4; 7 nucleotides align to TRBD2. From germline, CDR1 is SGDLS and CDR2 YYNGEE. The junction had 7 bases not matched to a gene; V was cut back by 4 bases and J by 0 bases. The CDR3 contains 16 residues. The CDR3 loop reads CASSPSGLLAKNIQYF. The DNA for the CDR3 is TGTGCCAGCAGCCCTAGCGGCCTCCTAGCCAAAAACATTCAGTACTTC. Full variable domain (outside the CDR3, taken from reference TRBV9 and TRBJ2-4): DSGVTQTPKHLITATGQRVTLRCSPRSGDLSVYWYQQSLDQGLQFLIQYYNGEERAKGNILERFSAQQFPDLHSELNLSSLELGDSALYFCASSPSGLLAKNIQYFGAGTRLSVL.

This clonotype was found many times. J is TRBJ2-5 and V is TRBV20-1; 9 nucleotides match TRBD2. The CDR3 spans 13 residues. In germline, CDR1 is DFQATT, CDR2 SNEGSKA (reference sequence). J lost 3 bases, V lost 6 bases, and 5 bases had no gene match. CDR3 nucleotides: TGCAGTGCACCGCGGGGGGGCGAAGAGACCCAGTACTTC. Its translation is CSAPRGGEETQYF.

This clonotype was recorded many times. The chain couples TRBV29-1 to TRBJ2-4; D not resolved. CDR1 and CDR2 (germline): SQVTM, ANQGSEA. Trimming shortened V by 3 bases and J by 10 bases, and 10 bases separated the two germline ends. The CDR3 totals 11 residues. The CDR3 reads CSVDIVDIQYF. The CDR3 DNA reads TGCAGCGTTGATATTGTTGATATTCAGTACTTC.

This clonotype was detected ten times or more. V and J are TRBV15 and TRBJ2-3; TRBD2 aligns across 11 bases. CDR3 size: 17 residues. The V and J ends lost 6 bases and 2 bases, in that order; junction bases with no gene match: 10. Germline assignment: CDR1 LNHNV and CDR2 YYDKDF (reference sequence). The CDR3 protein is CATRGSIAGGLTDTQYF. The DNA for the CDR3 is TGTGCCACCAGGGGAAGTATAGCGGGAGGGCTCACAGATACGCAGTATTTT. The full variable domain, rest sourced from reference TRBV15 and TRBJ2-3, is DAMVIQNPRYQVTQFGKPVTLSCSQTLNHNVMYWYQQKSSQAPKLLFHYYDKDFNNEADTPDNFQSRRPNTSFCFLDIRSPGLGDTAMYLCATRGSIAGGLTDTQYFGPGTRLTVL.

This clonotype was detected only a few times. The V call is TRBV7-2, the J call TRBJ2-5; the match to TRBD1 covers 8 bases. Germline CDR1 SGHTA, CDR2 FQGNSA. The CDR3 spans 14 residues. V was pared by 5 bases and J by 3 bases, with 5 bases of the junction left unmatched. The CDR3 bases are TGTGCCAGCAGCCCGGACAGGGCAAAAGAGACCCAGTACTTC. Translation: CASSPDRAKETQYF.

Comments on this clonotype: Its ends do not fully match the called genes, so a read error is possible. The genes are TRBV4-1 and TRBJ2-2, with D maybe TRBD1 (6 bases). Germline-derived CDR1 and CDR2 are MGHRA and YSYEKL. This CDR3 region has 19 residues. CDR3 region: CDSSLLKFGRTDNTGELFF. CDR3 sequence (DNA): TGCGACAGCAGCCTCCTAAAATTTGGCCGGACAGACAACACCGGGGAACTGTTTTTT.

This clonotype has a count of ten or more. V and J are TRBV11-2 and TRBJ1-4; D is unresolved. Germline CDR1 and CDR2: SGHAT and FQNNGV. With 1 base removed from V and 3 bases from J, the gap between germline ends came to 12 bases. CDR3 size: 16 residues. CDR3 coding DNA: TGTGCCAGCAGCTTAGTAGGAGAGGTGCCTAATGAAAAACTGTTTTTT. Its protein product is CASSLVGEVPNEKLFF.

The chain carries TRBV12-3 or TRBV12-4 and TRBJ2-1; tentative D call: TRBD2 (6 bases). Trimming shortened V by 10 bases and J by 2 bases, and 15 bases separated the two germline ends. This CDR3 has 14 amino acids. The CDR3, as DNA: TGTGCCATCCGAGTGGGAGGCACCTACAATGAGCAGTTCTTC. Protein sequence: CAIRVGGTYNEQFF.

This clonotype has only a few counts. The chain has TRBV5-1 and TRBJ1-6; tentative D call: TRBD1 (6 bases). Germline assignment: CDR1 SGHRS and CDR2 YFSETQ. Trimming took off 4 bases at V and 8 bases at J, with 10 bases between the two ends. This CDR3 has 13 amino acids. The CDR3 nucleotides read TGCGCCAGCAGCCACTCAGGGGATTCACCCCTCCACTTT. Its protein is CASSHSGDSPLHF.

This clonotype turned up a few times. The gene calls are TRBV30 and TRBJ2-3, with 9 nucleotides matching TRBD1. The CDR3 spans 14 residues. Trimming at V came to 5 bases and at J to 0 bases, leaving 3 bases not matched to a gene. Germline V CDR1 and CDR2: GTSNPN, SVGIG (reference sequence). The CDR3 nucleotides read TGTGCCTGGGGCGGGACAGGGAGCACAGATACGCAGTATTTT. It encodes CAWGGTGSTDTQYF.

This clonotype showed up many times. This chain links TRBV13 with TRBJ2-4, with unresolved D. The germline V gene encodes CDR1 PRHDT and CDR2 FYEKMQ (reference sequence). This CDR3 is built from 16 residues. V lost 0 bases to trimming and J lost 7 bases, with 16 bases between them. The CDR3, as DNA: TGTGCCAGCAGCTTAGGCCATTTGGCGAGAAGCAACATTCAGTACTTC. Translation: CASSLGHLARSNIQYF.